This T cell receptor (beta chain) originates from a study of T cell repertoires in cytomegalovirus infection. General study results and limits: Within the response measured ex vivo, HLA-C-restricted CMV-specific TCR beta clonotypes were dominant.

This clonotype was seen many times. Antigen specificity is unknown. TCRdb ran MiXCR on the reads and lists one entry per CDR3 protein. The table lists roughly 730,000 distinct CDR3 sequences, roughly 30% of them singletons. CDR3 length: 15 amino acids. The germline gives CDR1 SGHTA, CDR2 FQGNSA. The J segment lost 6 bases and the V segment lost 2 bases, leaving 5 bases of the junction unmatched. The gene calls are TRBV7-2 and TRBJ2-1; 9 bases match TRBD2. The source material was cultured PBMCs, sampled from culture after CMV antigen stimulation. The origin of this receptor is a human donor in good health (CMV status not recorded). Some clones in this sample may be carry-over from other donors' samples. Here the CDR3 reads CASSLLGLASNEQFF. Written as DNA, the CDR3 is TGTGCCAGCAGCTTATTGGGACTAGCCTCCAATGAGCAGTTCTTC.